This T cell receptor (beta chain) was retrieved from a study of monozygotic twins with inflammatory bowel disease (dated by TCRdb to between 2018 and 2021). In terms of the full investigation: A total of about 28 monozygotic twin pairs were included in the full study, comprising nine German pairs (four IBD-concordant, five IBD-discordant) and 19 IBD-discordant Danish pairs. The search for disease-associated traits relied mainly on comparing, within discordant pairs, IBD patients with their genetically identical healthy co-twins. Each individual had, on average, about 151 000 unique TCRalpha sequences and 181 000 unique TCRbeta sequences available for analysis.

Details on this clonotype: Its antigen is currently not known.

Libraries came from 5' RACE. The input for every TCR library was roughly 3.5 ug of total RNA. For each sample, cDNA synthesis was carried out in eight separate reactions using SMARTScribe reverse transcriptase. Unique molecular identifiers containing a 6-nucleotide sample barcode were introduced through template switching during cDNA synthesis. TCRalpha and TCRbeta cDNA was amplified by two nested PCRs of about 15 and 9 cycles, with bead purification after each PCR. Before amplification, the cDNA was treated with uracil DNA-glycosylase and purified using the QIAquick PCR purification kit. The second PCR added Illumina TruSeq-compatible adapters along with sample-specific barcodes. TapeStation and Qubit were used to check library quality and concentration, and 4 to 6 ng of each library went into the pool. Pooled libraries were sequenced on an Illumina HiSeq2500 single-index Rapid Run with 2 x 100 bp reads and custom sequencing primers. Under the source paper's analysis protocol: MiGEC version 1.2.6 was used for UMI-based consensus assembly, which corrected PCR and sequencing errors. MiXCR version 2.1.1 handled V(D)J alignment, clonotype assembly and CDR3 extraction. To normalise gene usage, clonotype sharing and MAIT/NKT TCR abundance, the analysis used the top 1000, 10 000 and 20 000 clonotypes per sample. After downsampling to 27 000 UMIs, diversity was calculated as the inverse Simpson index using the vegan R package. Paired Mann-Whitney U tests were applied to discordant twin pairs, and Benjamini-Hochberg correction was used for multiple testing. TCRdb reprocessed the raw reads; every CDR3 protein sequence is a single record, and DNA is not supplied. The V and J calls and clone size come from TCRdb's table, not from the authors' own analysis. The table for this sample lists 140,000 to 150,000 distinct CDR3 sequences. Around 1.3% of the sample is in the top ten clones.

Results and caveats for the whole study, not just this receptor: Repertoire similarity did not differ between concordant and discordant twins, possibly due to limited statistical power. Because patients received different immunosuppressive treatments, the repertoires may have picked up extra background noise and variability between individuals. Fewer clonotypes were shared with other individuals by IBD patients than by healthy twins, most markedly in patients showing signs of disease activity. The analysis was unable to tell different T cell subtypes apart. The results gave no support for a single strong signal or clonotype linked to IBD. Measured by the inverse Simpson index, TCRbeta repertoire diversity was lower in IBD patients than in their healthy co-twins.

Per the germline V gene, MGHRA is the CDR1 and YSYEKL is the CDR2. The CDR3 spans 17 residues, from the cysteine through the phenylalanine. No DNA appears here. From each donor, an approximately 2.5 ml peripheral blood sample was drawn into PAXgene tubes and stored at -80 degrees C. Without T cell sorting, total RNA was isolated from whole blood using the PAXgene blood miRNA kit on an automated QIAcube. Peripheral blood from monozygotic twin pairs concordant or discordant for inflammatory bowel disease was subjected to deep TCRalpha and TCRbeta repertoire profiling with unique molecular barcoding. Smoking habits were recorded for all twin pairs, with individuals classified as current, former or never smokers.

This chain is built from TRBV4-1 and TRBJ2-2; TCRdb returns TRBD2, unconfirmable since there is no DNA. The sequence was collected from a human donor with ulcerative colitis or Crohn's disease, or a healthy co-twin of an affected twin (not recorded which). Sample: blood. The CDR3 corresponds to CASSQLGLAEDTGELFF.